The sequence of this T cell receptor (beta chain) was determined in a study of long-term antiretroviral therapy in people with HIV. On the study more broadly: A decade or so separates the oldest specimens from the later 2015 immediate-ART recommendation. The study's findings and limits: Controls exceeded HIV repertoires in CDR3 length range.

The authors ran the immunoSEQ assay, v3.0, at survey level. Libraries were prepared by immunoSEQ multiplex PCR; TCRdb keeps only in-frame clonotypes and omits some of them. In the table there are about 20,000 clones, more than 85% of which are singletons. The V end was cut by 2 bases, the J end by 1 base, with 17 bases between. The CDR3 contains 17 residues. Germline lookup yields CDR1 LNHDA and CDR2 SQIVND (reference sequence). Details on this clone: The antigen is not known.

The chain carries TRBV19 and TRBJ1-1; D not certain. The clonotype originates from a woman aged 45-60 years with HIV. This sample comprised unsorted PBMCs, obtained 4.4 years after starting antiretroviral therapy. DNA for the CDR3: TGTGCCAGTAGTATAAAGAAGACTCTTATGGGGAACACTGAAGCTTTCTTT. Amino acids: CASSIKKTLMGNTEAFF.